The 26 T cell receptor beta chains given below trace back to one sample, sequenced in a study of early T cells in non-severe SARS-CoV-2 infection. TCRdb fed the 5' RACE reads into MiXCR, producing one record per CDR3 protein. The data hold over 55,000 distinct CDR3 sequences, with roughly 10% observed a single time. The sequenced material came from whole blood. Receptors were obtained from an adult who was a healthcare worker with PCR-confirmed SARS-CoV-2 infection or an uninfected control (not recorded which).

This clonotype has ten or more counts. The gene calls are TRBV20-1 and TRBJ1-4; possibly TRBD1 for D (6 bases). Trimming took off 3 bases at V and 1 base at J, with 6 bases between the two ends. Germline V lookup: CDR1 DFQATT, CDR2 SNEGSKA (reference sequence). The CDR3 sequence is 13 residues long. The chain's CDR3 is CSARDRTNEKLFF. In DNA form, the CDR3 reads TGCAGTGCTAGGGACAGAACTAATGAAAAACTGTTTTTT.

This clonotype was seen ten or more times. The chain joins TRBV27 to TRBJ1-6, with 8 bases identical to TRBD1. Trimming took 5 bases from V and 10 from J; bases not matched to a gene: 10. The germline V gene encodes CDR1 MNHEY and CDR2 SMNVEV (reference sequence). This CDR3 contains 15 residues. This CDR3 is CASSTAVGDRSPLHF. Here the CDR3 DNA reads TGTGCCAGCAGTACCGCGGTAGGGGACAGGTCACCCCTCCACTTT.

This chain connects TRBV2 to TRBJ1-1; 7 nucleotides line up with TRBD1. The CDR3 runs to 14 residues. With 6 bases clipped from V and 5 bases from J, the junction kept 9 bases outside the gene matches. Germline CDR1 and CDR2: SNHLY and FYNNEI. The CDR3, as DNA: TGTGCCAGCAGGGGTCGGACAGGAGGGACTGAAGCTTTCTTT. It yields the protein CASRGRTGGTEAFF.

As regards this clonotype: This sequence may be a read error, since a much larger clone differs from it by one base. J is TRBJ2-1 and V is TRBV12-3 or TRBV12-4, with 13 bases aligning to TRBD2. The CDR3 length is 18 residues. CDR3 nucleotides: TGTGCCAGCAGTTTAGTAGGGGGGACTAGCGGGACTCTCAATGTGCAGTTCTTC. The encoded protein is CASSLVGGTSGTLNVQFF.

This clonotype was seen more than once but under ten times. V usage is TRBV7-9 and J usage is TRBJ2-7; 7 bases are a match to TRBD2. Per the germline V gene, CDR1 is SEHNR and CDR2 is FQNEAQ (reference sequence). V gave up 2 bases and J gave up 4 bases; unmatched junction bases: 11. The CDR3 spans 16 residues. The CDR3 nucleotides read TGTGCCAGCAGCTTAAAGCGGGGCCCCCTACAGTACGAGCAGTACTTC. Residues: CASSLKRGPLQYEQYF.

This clonotype was observed many times. The DNA for the CDR3 is TGCGCCAGCAGCCCCCGACTAGCGGGCCTCCAAGAGACCCAGTACTTC. As protein: CASSPRLAGLQETQYF. The chain is built from TRBV5-1 and TRBJ2-5, with 10 bases lining up with TRBD2. CDR1 and CDR2 (germline): SGHRS, YFSETQ. The CDR3 loop spans 16 amino acids. Losses at the gene ends were 4 bases for V and 1 base for J; bases not matched to a gene: 7.

This clonotype was detected many times. This sequence joins TRBV12-3 or TRBV12-4 and TRBJ1-6; the match to TRBD1 covers 11 bases. The CDR3 loop spans 16 amino acids. The junction had 5 bases not matched to a gene; V was cut back by 5 bases and J by 5 bases. The CDR3 DNA follows: TGTGCCAGCAGTCCGGGACAGGGGGGCCATAATTCACCCCTCCACTTT. This gives the protein CASSPGQGGHNSPLHF.

The chain has TRBV20-1 and TRBJ2-1; 7 bases align to TRBD2. The CDR3 loop spans 15 amino acids. The germline gives CDR1 DFQATT, CDR2 SNEGSKA (reference sequence). The V and J ends lost 6 bases and 7 bases, in that order; junction bases with no gene match: 15. CDR3 nucleotides: TGCAGTGCCCCCCTCCGCGGGAGCTTTAGGAATGAGCAGTTCTTC. This gives the protein CSAPLRGSFRNEQFF.

This clonotype was picked up many times. The chain combines TRBV14 with TRBJ1-1; no firm D call. The CDR3 length is 15 residues. In germline, CDR1 is SGHDN, CDR2 FVKESK. Trimming shortened V by 1 base and J by 0 bases, and 9 bases separated the two germline ends. CDR3 nucleotide sequence: TGTGCCAGCAGCCAAGCGGGCGGGATGAACACTGAAGCTTTCTTT. Translation: CASSQAGGMNTEAFF.

This clonotype was counted ten times or more. The rearrangement uses TRBV5-6 and TRBJ2-5, with 7 bases aligning to TRBD2. CDR1 is SGHDT, CDR2 YYEEEE, per germline. After removal of 3 bases from V and 2 bases from J, the junction contained 7 bases not matched to a gene. The CDR3 loop spans 15 amino acids. The CDR3 reads CASSSLLADQETQYF. The CDR3 DNA reads as TGTGCCAGCAGCTCCCTTCTAGCGGATCAAGAGACCCAGTACTTC.

The rearrangement uses TRBV10-3 and TRBJ2-7; weak D call: TRBD1 (5 bases). V shed 11 bases and J shed 2 bases, with 13 bases lying between them. The CDR3 covers 12 residues. Germline V CDR1 and CDR2: ENHRY, SYGVKD. The CDR3 protein is CASWGGTYEQYF. Written as DNA, the CDR3 is TGTGCCTCCTGGGGCGGCACCTACGAGCAGTACTTC.

Many counts were recorded for this clonotype. This chain connects TRBV30 to TRBJ2-1; 9 nucleotides agree with TRBD2. The CDR3 is made up of 13 amino acids. Germline CDR1 is GTSNPN and CDR2 is SVGIG (reference sequence). Losses at the gene ends were 4 bases for V and 2 bases for J; bases not matched to a gene: 0. For the CDR3, the DNA is TGTGCCTGGACTAGCGGGACCTACAATGAGCAGTTCTTC. Its protein product is CAWTSGTYNEQFF. The full variable domain, in which reference TRBV30 and TRBJ2-1 provide the parts outside the CDR3, is SQTIHQWPATLVQPVGSPLSLECTVEGTSNPNLYWYRQAAGRGLQLLFYSVGIGQISSEVPQNLSASRPQDRQFILSSKKLLLSDSGFYLCAWTSGTYNEQFFGPGTRLTVL.

This clonotype was recorded a few times. This chain uses TRBV12-3 or TRBV12-4 with TRBJ1-3, with D possibly TRBD1 on 6 matching bases. Trimming cost V 7 bases and J 2 bases, with 15 bases left between them. This CDR3 has 15 amino acids. The CDR3 loop reads CASNNPGVTGNTIYF. In DNA form, the CDR3 reads TGTGCCAGCAATAACCCAGGGGTTACTGGAAACACCATATATTTT.

This clonotype was seen many times. This chain connects TRBV5-4 to TRBJ1-2; weak D call: TRBD1 (6 bases). This CDR3 comprises 14 residues. V was trimmed by 3 bases and J by 4 bases, leaving 13 bases between them. Germline assignment: CDR1 SGHNT and CDR2 YYREEE (reference sequence). DNA for the CDR3: TGTGCCAGCAGCTCTCAGGGGATTACCTATGGCTACACCTTC. Its translation is CASSSQGITYGYTF.

This CDR3 reads CASSRGVDQPQHF. CDR3 nucleotide sequence: TGTGCCAGCAGTCGAGGGGTTGATCAGCCCCAGCATTTT. This chain uses TRBV6-2 or TRBV6-3 with TRBJ1-5; possibly TRBD1 for D (5 bases). CDR1 and CDR2 from the germline V gene are MNHEY and SVGEGT. Trimming cost V 5 bases and J 5 bases, with 10 bases left between them. CDR3 length equals 13 residues.

The V gene is TRBV9, the J gene TRBJ1-6; TRBD1 matches 7 bases. This CDR3 is built from 16 residues. The germline CDR1 and CDR2 sequences are SGDLS and YYNGEE. V shed 3 bases, J shed 8 bases, and the junction held 11 bases outside the gene matches. The CDR3 here is CASSAGQAIYDSPLHF. The CDR3 DNA is TGTGCCAGCAGCGCAGGACAGGCCATATACGATTCACCCCTCCACTTT.

A few counts support this clonotype. The chain combines TRBV11-2 with TRBJ2-7; 10 nucleotides align to TRBD2. Trimming at V came to 0 bases and at J to 6 bases, leaving 14 bases not matched to a gene. The CDR3 consists of 18 residues. CDR1 is SGHAT and CDR2 is FQNNGV in the germline V gene. The CDR3 is CASSLDPLAGVSACEQYF. The CDR3 DNA follows: TGTGCCAGCAGCTTAGATCCTCTAGCGGGAGTATCGGCCTGCGAGCAGTACTTC.

This clonotype came up many times. The chain uses TRBV7-2 and TRBJ1-2, with D tentatively TRBD1 (5 bases). This CDR3 is 14 amino acids long. Looked up from germline, CDR1 is SGHTA and CDR2 is FQGNSA. V was clipped by 1 base and J by 8 bases, with 14 bases between them. CDR3 sequence (DNA): TGTGCCAGCAGCTTAGATGGGCAGGGCGGCGGCTACACCTTC. Its protein product is CASSLDGQGGGYTF.

The gene calls are TRBV12-3 or TRBV12-4 and TRBJ2-5; D call uncertain. This CDR3 has 11 amino acids. V was pared by 8 bases and J by 3 bases, with 7 bases between. CDR3 amino acids: CASGFKETQYF. DNA of the CDR3: TGTGCCAGCGGATTTAAAGAGACCCAGTACTTC.

Ten or more counts support this clonotype. The CDR3 protein is CAWRGGSSYNEQFF. The CDR3 DNA follows: TGTGCCTGGAGGGGCGGGAGCTCCTACAATGAGCAGTTCTTC. The rearrangement links TRBV30 to TRBJ2-1, with TRBD2 matching over 7 bases. The V segment lost 3 bases and the J segment 0 bases; nucleotides outside the gene matches: 2. CDR1 and CDR2 (germline): GTSNPN, SVGIG (reference sequence). The CDR3 covers 14 residues.

The CDR3 sequence is CSASHSRRTFTDTQYF. CDR3 DNA: TGCAGTGCCTCTCACTCCCGTCGGACTTTCACAGATACGCAGTATTTT. J is TRBJ2-3 and V is TRBV20-1, with D tentatively TRBD2 (5 bases). The germline V and J ends were trimmed by 6 bases and 2 bases, with 21 bases remaining between them. Per the germline V gene, CDR1 is DFQATT and CDR2 is SNEGSKA (reference sequence). CDR3 length equals 16 residues.

V usage is TRBV4-2 and J usage is TRBJ1-2; unclear D gene. CDR3 length: 11 residues. Between the trimmed V and J ends, which lost 1 base and 9 bases, there was a span of 6 bases. Germline V lookup: CDR1 LGHNA, CDR2 YNFKEQ. CDR3 loop: CASSQAGRYTF. The CDR3 DNA follows: TGTGCCAGCAGCCAAGCCGGGCGCTACACCTTC.

This clonotype was detected many times. The J gene is TRBJ2-3, the V gene TRBV10-1, with 7 bases fitting TRBD2. V shed 0 bases, J shed 2 bases, and the junction held 11 bases outside the gene matches. This CDR3 is 18 amino acids long. Germline assignment: CDR1 WNHNN and CDR2 SYGVQD (reference sequence). CDR3 in amino acids: CASSESGGSGGSTDTQYF. CDR3 DNA: TGCGCCAGCAGTGAGTCGGGCGGGTCGGGAGGATCCACAGATACGCAGTATTTT.

This clonotype has only a few counts. One end of the junction fails to match germline, which may point to a read error. This CDR3 reads CASSFVPGQGAYGYTF. The CDR3 coding sequence is TGTGCTAGCAGCTTCGTCCCGGGACAGGGGGCATATGGCTACACCTTC. The chain couples TRBV7-7 to TRBJ1-2; TRBD1 matches at 12 bases. This CDR3 has 16 residues. The germline V gene has CDR1 SSHAT and CDR2 FNYEAQ (reference sequence). The variable domain in full, with the rest retrieved from reference TRBV7-7 and TRBJ1-2, is GAGVSQSPRYKVTKRGQDVTLRCDPISSHATLYWYQQALGQGPEFLTYFNYEAQPDKSGLPSDRFSAERPEGSISTLTIQRTEQRDSAMYRCASSFVPGQGAYGYTFGSGTRLTVV.

V is TRBV20-1 and J is TRBJ2-3; D ambiguous. This CDR3 is built from 14 residues. Trimming left V 5 bases short and J 0 bases short, with 12 bases between. Germline V CDR1 and CDR2: DFQATT, SNEGSKA (reference sequence). The CDR3 here is CSAGLSVSTDTQYF. The CDR3 DNA reads TGCAGTGCTGGCCTATCAGTGAGCACAGATACGCAGTATTTT.

This clonotype was detected many times. The chain uses TRBV13 and TRBJ2-7, with TRBD2 identical over 8 bases. V lost 5 bases and J lost 3; bases outside the gene matches: 6. The CDR3 runs 14 residues. CDR1 PRHDT and CDR2 FYEKMQ come from the germline V gene (reference sequence). CDR3 sequence reads: CASSPPGGLYEQYF. The DNA of the CDR3 is TGTGCCAGCAGCCCGCCGGGGGGGCTCTACGAGCAGTACTTC.